This TCR beta chain was identified in a study of radiotherapy plus CTLA-4 blockade in lung cancer. Study context: Objective responses arose in 15% to 20% of patients, and 31% experienced disease control.

TCRdb's copy holds only in-frame clones and misses some; the assay was immunoSEQ multiplex PCR. The data show some 71,000 clones, around 69% seen once. Turning to this clone: Its antigen remains unknown.

CDR1 SGHRS and CDR2 YFSETQ come from the germline V gene. The CDR3 covers 15 residues. V shed 4 bases and J shed 6 bases, with 19 bases lying between them. Findings and caveats of the study: Reports state that early shifts in blood T cell clones, with interferon-beta, best predicted response.

The gene calls are TRBV5-1 and TRBJ1-2, with D possibly being TRBD1 (5 bases). The TCR originated in a human donor with non-small cell lung cancer whose response to radiotherapy plus ipilimumab could not be evaluated. Some clones in this sample may be carry-over from other donors' samples. Sequenced here: peripheral blood, sampled from a patient treated with radiotherapy plus ipilimumab. The CDR3 nucleotides are TGCGCCAGCAGCCGAGCCAGGGTGCAGTTGGATGGCTACACCTTC. As protein: CASSRARVQLDGYTF.